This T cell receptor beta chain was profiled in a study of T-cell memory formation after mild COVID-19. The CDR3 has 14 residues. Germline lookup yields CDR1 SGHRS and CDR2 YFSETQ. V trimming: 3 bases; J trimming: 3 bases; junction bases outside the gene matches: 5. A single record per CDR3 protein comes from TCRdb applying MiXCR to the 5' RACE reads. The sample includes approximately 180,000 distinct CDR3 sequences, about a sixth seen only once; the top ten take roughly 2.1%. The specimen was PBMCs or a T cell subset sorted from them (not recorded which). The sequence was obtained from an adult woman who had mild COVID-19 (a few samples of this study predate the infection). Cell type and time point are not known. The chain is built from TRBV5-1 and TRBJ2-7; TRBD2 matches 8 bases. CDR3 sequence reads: CASSSGTSGYEQYF. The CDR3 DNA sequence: TGCGCCAGCAGCTCGGGAACTAGCGGCTACGAGCAGTACTTC.